The entry below gives a single T cell receptor beta chain sequence along with its context. The antigen is undetermined. This entry comes from a study of cytomegalovirus exposure and HLA in healthy donors. The CDR3 is made up of 14 amino acids. Per the germline V gene, CDR1 is SGHTA and CDR2 is FQGNSA. The V and J ends lost 3 bases and 1 base, in that order; junction bases with no gene match: 0. PCR primers comprised 60 Vbeta and 13 Jbeta primers. Method: immunoSEQ multiplex PCR; TCRdb's copy keeps in-frame clones and lacks some. The table lists 150,000 to 200,000 clones, around 79% of them singletons. The study's findings and limits: Some V segments, including TRBV6-2 and TRBV6-3, were excluded as indistinguishable. The likely origin of a cluster of highly shared sequence variants was a sequencing artifact. A missense variant in DCLRE1C was later tied to TCR beta V- and J-gene trimming.

Sequenced sample: PBMCs. The chain carries TRBV7-2 and TRBJ2-1, with TRBD2 matching 7 bases. The TCR comes from a woman aged 40 to 55 in good health and CMV-seropositive. The CDR3 sequence: CASSLRGSYNEQFF. The CDR3 nucleotides are TGTGCCAGCAGCTTGCGGGGGTCCTACAATGAGCAGTTCTTC.